Following are 2 T cell receptor beta chains from one sample sequenced in a study of blood T cell repertoires in COVID-19. Profiling relied on immunoSEQ multiplex PCR, and the TCRdb table lists in-frame clones only, not all of them. The sample holds around 210,000 clones, about 84% seen once. Material for sequencing was peripheral blood. These receptors were obtained from a woman over 75 with COVID-19, enrolled during active disease.

CDR3 nucleotide sequence: TGTGCCAGCAGCTCGGAATCGGGGGAATTGCGGACCGGGGAGCTGTTTTTT. It codes for CASSSESGELRTGELFF. The chain couples TRBV7-9 to TRBJ2-2; weak D call: TRBD2 (6 bases). This CDR3 spans 17 amino acids. V was shortened by 4 bases and J by 5 bases, with 20 bases between the two germline ends. Germline lookup yields CDR1 SEHNR and CDR2 FQNEAQ (reference sequence).

The chain couples TRBV2 to TRBJ1-2; 9 bases fit TRBD1. This CDR3 spans 16 amino acids. V gave up 2 bases and J gave up 5 bases; unmatched junction bases: 9. Germline CDR1 and CDR2: SNHLY and FYNNEI. In nucleotides, the CDR3 is TGTGCCAGCAGTGAACGGGGGGACAGGGACGGTTATGGCTACACCTTC. This codes for CASSERGDRDGYGYTF.